These 26 T cell receptor beta chains originate from one sample sequenced in a study of shared clonotypes between healthy human individuals (TCRdb year 2020). Libraries were constructed by the immunoSEQ multiplex PCR assay. The immuneACCESS repertoire file appears here via TCRdb, limited to in-frame rearrangements. These files lack a portion of the clones; in checked studies, under half of the deficit traces to unresolved V genes, and the cause of the others is not known. The sample records around 610,000 clones, about 96% of which are singletons. Approximately 0.12% of the sample lies in the top ten. CD8 naive samples consisted of CD45RO-negative cells that were positively selected for CCR7, yielding a CD45RA+CCR7+ population without TemRA cells. Material for sequencing was naive CD8+ T cells sorted from blood. This specimen's cell subset or site label, per the study, means: CD45RA+CCR7+. The receptors come from a woman in her thirties in good health.

The chain is built from TRBV28 and TRBJ2-1; the match to TRBD2 covers 13 bases. CDR3 length: 16 amino acids. V lost 4 bases to trimming and J lost 4 bases; unmatched junction nucleotides: 4. Per the germline V gene, CDR1 is MDHEN and CDR2 is SYDVKM. The CDR3 reads CASSWTSGRAYNEQFF. The CDR3 nucleotides are TGTGCCAGCAGTTGGACTAGCGGGAGAGCTTACAATGAGCAGTTCTTC.

This chain links TRBV5-4 with TRBJ1-2; D uncertain. The germline V gene has CDR1 SGHNT and CDR2 YYREEE (reference sequence). The CDR3 runs 14 residues. Trimming removed 3 bases from V and 4 bases from J, with 13 bases in between. The CDR3 nucleotides read TGTGCCAGCAGCTGGGAGTTGGGTGGCTATGGCTACACCTTC. Amino acid sequence: CASSWELGGYGYTF.

CDR3 amino acids: CASSAGTSFETQYF. The CDR3 DNA reads as TGTGCCAGCAGCGCCGGGACTAGTTTTGAGACCCAGTACTTC. This rearrangement joins TRBV9 to TRBJ2-5, with TRBD2 identical over 8 bases. CDR1 and CDR2 (germline): SGDLS, YYNGEE. After removal of 3 bases from V and 5 bases from J, the junction contained 6 bases not matched to a gene. The CDR3 extends over 14 amino acids.

V gene TRBV27 combines with J gene TRBJ2-1, with 7 bases fitting TRBD2. The CDR3 runs 14 residues. The junction had 4 bases not matched to a gene; V was cut back by 5 bases and J by 3 bases. Germline CDR1 MNHEY, CDR2 SMNVEV (reference sequence). CDR3 residues: CASSHKRDYNEQFF. Written as DNA, the CDR3 is TGTGCCAGCAGTCACAAGCGGGACTACAATGAGCAGTTCTTC.

The J gene is TRBJ1-4, the V gene TRBV19, with D uncertain. Per the germline V gene, CDR1 is LNHDA and CDR2 is SQIVND (reference sequence). V dropped 6 bases and J dropped 0 bases, with 11 bases sitting between them. There are 15 residues in the CDR3. The CDR3 loop is CASRITGTTNEKLFF. The CDR3 region has the DNA TGTGCCAGTAGGATCACCGGGACAACTAATGAAAAACTGTTTTTT. The whole variable domain, remainder taken from reference TRBV19 and TRBJ1-4, is DGGITQSPKYLFRKEGQNVTLSCEQNLNHDAMYWYRQDPGQGLRLIYYSQIVNDFQKGDIAEGYSVSREKKESFPLTVTSAQKNPTAFYLCASRITGTTNEKLFFGSGTQLSVL.

This clone was picked up one time. This rearrangement joins TRBV5-4 to TRBJ1-1; 9 bases align to TRBD1. CDR1 SGHNT and CDR2 YYREEE come from the germline V gene (reference sequence). The CDR3 is 17 amino acids. The V and J ends lost 1 base and 3 bases, in that order; junction bases with no gene match: 10. CDR3 loop: CASSLWVFGTGYTEAFF. The CDR3 nucleotides are TGTGCCAGCAGCTTGTGGGTGTTTGGGACAGGGTACACTGAAGCTTTCTTT.

This chain connects TRBV28 to TRBJ2-1; 8 nucleotides agree with TRBD2. In germline, CDR1 is MDHEN, CDR2 SYDVKM. The CDR3 consists of 13 residues. Losses at the gene ends were 7 bases for V and 6 bases for J; bases not matched to a gene: 5. In DNA form, the CDR3 reads TGTGCCAGCAACATCGGGAGGGCCAATGAGCAGTTCTTC. Amino acid sequence: CASNIGRANEQFF. Variable domain in full (rest from reference TRBV28 and TRBJ2-1): DVKVTQSSRYLVKRTGEKVFLECVQDMDHENMFWYRQDPGLGLRLIYFSYDVKMKEKGDIPEGYSVSREKKERFSLILESASTNQTSMYLCASNIGRANEQFFGPGTRLTVL.

The chain joins TRBV19 to TRBJ2-7; 9 positions match TRBD1. CDR3 length equals 15 residues. The germline CDR1 and CDR2 sequences are LNHDA and SQIVND (reference sequence). Trimming cost V 1 base and J 3 bases; bases outside gene matches: 4. CDR3 protein: CASSIGTGVFYEQYF. The CDR3 DNA follows: TGTGCCAGTAGTATAGGGACAGGGGTGTTCTACGAGCAGTACTTC.

This clone is a singleton in its sample. This rearrangement joins TRBV19 to TRBJ1-1, with TRBD1 as a possible D gene (6 bases). Germline V gene lookup returns CDR1 LNHDA and CDR2 SQIVND (reference sequence). This CDR3 is 14 amino acids long. Between the trimmed V and J ends, which lost 5 bases and 4 bases, there was a span of 14 bases. CDR3 nucleotides: TGTGCCAGTAGTCTCCTGTGGGGGCGCACTGAAGCTTTCTTT. Amino acids: CASSLLWGRTEAFF. Variable domain in full (rest from reference TRBV19 and TRBJ1-1): DGGITQSPKYLFRKEGQNVTLSCEQNLNHDAMYWYRQDPGQGLRLIYYSQIVNDFQKGDIAEGYSVSREKKESFPLTVTSAQKNPTAFYLCASSLLWGRTEAFFGQGTRLTVV.

The V and J genes are TRBV6-1 and TRBJ2-7; 7 nucleotides match TRBD2. V dropped 8 bases and J dropped 2; count of bases not matched to a gene: 6. In germline, CDR1 is MNHNS, CDR2 SASEGT. The CDR3 is 13 amino acids. The CDR3 reads CASRASGTYEQYF. In DNA form, the CDR3 reads TGTGCCAGCCGAGCTAGCGGAACCTACGAGCAGTACTTC.

The V call is TRBV7-9, the J call TRBJ1-1, with 8 bases aligning to TRBD1. Looked up from germline, CDR1 is SEHNR and CDR2 is FQNEAQ (reference sequence). The CDR3 contains 15 residues. J was trimmed by 0 bases and V by 6 bases; bases with no gene match: 6. CDR3 DNA sequence: TGTGCCAGCAGGGGGACAGGTTCCATGAACACTGAAGCTTTCTTT. Protein sequence: CASRGTGSMNTEAFF. The full variable domain, in which reference TRBV7-9 and TRBJ1-1 provide the parts outside the CDR3, is DTGVSQNPRHKITKRGQNVTFRCDPISEHNRLYWYRQTLGQGPEFLTYFQNEAQLEKSRLLSDRFSAERPKGSFSTLEIQRTEQGDSAMYLCASRGTGSMNTEAFFGQGTRLTVV.

V and J are TRBV5-8 and TRBJ2-3, with D perhaps given as TRBD1 or TRBD2 (5 bases each). From germline, CDR1 is SGHTS and CDR2 YDEGEE. The CDR3 consists of 12 residues. V was cut by 0 bases and J by 6 bases, with 5 bases left in between. CDR3 sequence: CASSLGGDTQYF. CDR3 coding DNA: TGTGCCAGCAGCTTGGGGGGGGATACGCAGTATTTT.

The chain links TRBV4-1 to TRBJ2-1; D is unclear. Germline CDR1 is MGHRA and CDR2 is YSYEKL. CDR3 length: 15 residues. The V end lost 1 base, the J end lost 5 bases, and 12 bases lay between the germline ends. Here the CDR3 DNA reads TGCGCCAGCAGCCAAGCTAGGTGGGAAAACAATGAGCAGTTCTTC. It encodes CASSQARWENNEQFF.

The chain has TRBV28 and TRBJ1-1, with 7 positions matching TRBD1. Germline V gives CDR1 MDHEN, CDR2 SYDVKM. Germline trimming cut 7 bases from V and 2 bases from J; bases unmatched to any gene: 7. This CDR3 contains 14 residues. CDR3 residues: CASNLRGLNTEAFF. The DNA of the CDR3 is TGTGCCAGCAACTTAAGGGGGCTTAACACTGAAGCTTTCTTT.

The CDR3 reads CASSGSRGANYGYTF. CDR3 in DNA: TGTGCCAGCAGCGGTAGCAGGGGAGCTAACTATGGCTACACCTTC. The gene calls are TRBV9 and TRBJ1-2; TRBD1 is a possible D gene (6 bases). V gave up 3 bases and J gave up 0 bases, with 12 bases separating them. Germline loops: CDR1 SGDLS, CDR2 YYNGEE. The CDR3 consists of 15 residues.

Concerning this clone: This sample includes further DNA sequences coding for the same CDR3. The chain employs TRBV5-1 and TRBJ2-1, with a tentative D call TRBD2 (5 bases). Germline values: CDR1 SGHRS, CDR2 YFSETQ. V was trimmed by 0 bases and J by 7 bases, leaving 5 bases between them. CDR3 length equals 12 residues. CDR3 sequence reads: CASSLGGNEQFF. The CDR3 DNA reads TGCGCCAGCAGCTTGGGAGGGAATGAGCAGTTCTTC.

The rearrangement joins TRBV28 to TRBJ2-2; D gene ambiguous. Trimming took 2 bases from V and 6 from J, leaving 7 bases between them. The CDR3 spans 13 residues. Germline V CDR1 and CDR2: MDHEN, SYDVKM. The CDR3 region is CASSLASPGELFF. CDR3 DNA: TGTGCCAGCAGTTTAGCCTCCCCCGGGGAGCTGTTTTTT. The full variable domain, its missing parts supplied by reference TRBV28 and TRBJ2-2, is DVKVTQSSRYLVKRTGEKVFLECVQDMDHENMFWYRQDPGLGLRLIYFSYDVKMKEKGDIPEGYSVSREKKERFSLILESASTNQTSMYLCASSLASPGELFFGEGSRLTVL.

This clone was recorded only once. The rearrangement joins TRBV4-1 to TRBJ2-7; D unresolved. Trimming took off 0 bases at V and 0 bases at J, with 9 bases between the two ends. There are 15 residues in the CDR3. Germline-derived CDR1 and CDR2 are MGHRA and YSYEKL. For the CDR3, the DNA is TGCGCCAGCAGCCAAGAACGTCAGAGCTCCTACGAGCAGTACTTC. Protein product: CASSQERQSSYEQYF.

The chain employs TRBV28 and TRBJ2-3; 15 bases line up with TRBD2. Trimming removed 4 bases from V and 2 bases from J; junction bases left unmatched: 4. The CDR3 totals 17 residues. Germline CDR1 and CDR2: MDHEN and SYDVKM. The CDR3 is CASSSGLAGGSTDTQYF. DNA for the CDR3: TGTGCCAGCAGTTCCGGACTAGCGGGAGGGTCCACAGATACGCAGTATTTT.

With regard to this clone: Other nucleotide sequences from this sample produce the same CDR3. This chain connects TRBV29-1 to TRBJ1-1; the D is unclear. The CDR3 has 11 residues. The germline V gene has CDR1 SQVTM and CDR2 ANQGSEA. The V and J ends lost 4 bases and 2 bases respectively, with 5 bases between them. CDR3 nucleotides: TGCAGCGTTGTTCTTAACACTGAAGCTTTCTTT. Translated: CSVVLNTEAFF.

V and J are TRBV4-1 and TRBJ2-7, with D possibly TRBD1 on 6 matching bases. Germline V gives CDR1 MGHRA, CDR2 YSYEKL. CDR3 length: 14 residues. V was cut by 4 bases and J by 1 base, with 11 bases left in between. DNA for the CDR3: TGCGCCAGCAGCCCCCGGGACACTTCCTACGAGCAGTACTTC. Translating it yields CASSPRDTSYEQYF.

The chain combines TRBV9 with TRBJ1-1; 7 positions agree with TRBD1. Germline CDR1 and CDR2: SGDLS and YYNGEE. The CDR3 totals 13 residues. The J segment lost 8 bases and the V segment lost 3 bases, leaving 7 bases of the junction unmatched. The CDR3 sequence is CASSATGTMEAFF. The CDR3 DNA follows: TGTGCCAGCAGCGCGACAGGGACCATGGAAGCTTTCTTT. The full variable domain, completed using reference TRBV9 and TRBJ1-1, is DSGVTQTPKHLITATGQRVTLRCSPRSGDLSVYWYQQSLDQGLQFLIQYYNGEERAKGNILERFSAQQFPDLHSELNLSSLELGDSALYFCASSATGTMEAFFGQGTRLTVV.

The chain joins TRBV27 to TRBJ2-1, with D hard to call. The CDR3 sequence is 14 residues long. V lost 2 bases to trimming and J lost 3 bases, with 8 bases between them. The germline gives CDR1 MNHEY, CDR2 SMNVEV (reference sequence). CDR3 amino acids: CASSLGRNYNEQFF. CDR3 coding DNA: TGTGCCAGCAGTTTAGGGCGAAACTACAATGAGCAGTTCTTC.

Only one count was recorded for this clone. J is TRBJ1-5 and V is TRBV7-9, with D possibly matching TRBD1 (5 bases). The germline V gene encodes CDR1 SEHNR and CDR2 FQNEAQ (reference sequence). There are 14 residues in the CDR3. The V end was cut by 1 base, the J end by 7 bases, with 11 bases between. In DNA form, the CDR3 reads TGTGCCAGCAGCTTAGGGGGGATAGCGCAGCCCCAGCATTTT. It translates to CASSLGGIAQPQHF.

The rearrangement joins TRBV4-1 to TRBJ2-1; the D gene is possibly TRBD2 (6 bases). The CDR3 is 14 amino acids. V lost 10 bases and J lost 0, with 13 bases in between. Per germline, CDR1 MGHRA and CDR2 YSYEKL. The CDR3 nucleotides read TGCGCCACGAGCGGGCCGAGCTCCTACAATGAGCAGTTCTTC. It encodes CATSGPSSYNEQFF.

The chain combines TRBV7-9 with TRBJ2-2; D not certain. In germline, CDR1 is SEHNR, CDR2 FQNEAQ (reference sequence). This CDR3 spans 11 amino acids. Between the trimmed V and J ends, which lost 4 bases and 6 bases, there was a span of 3 bases. CDR3 protein: CASSWSGELFF. In DNA, the CDR3 is TGTGCCAGCAGCTGGTCCGGGGAGCTGTTTTTT.